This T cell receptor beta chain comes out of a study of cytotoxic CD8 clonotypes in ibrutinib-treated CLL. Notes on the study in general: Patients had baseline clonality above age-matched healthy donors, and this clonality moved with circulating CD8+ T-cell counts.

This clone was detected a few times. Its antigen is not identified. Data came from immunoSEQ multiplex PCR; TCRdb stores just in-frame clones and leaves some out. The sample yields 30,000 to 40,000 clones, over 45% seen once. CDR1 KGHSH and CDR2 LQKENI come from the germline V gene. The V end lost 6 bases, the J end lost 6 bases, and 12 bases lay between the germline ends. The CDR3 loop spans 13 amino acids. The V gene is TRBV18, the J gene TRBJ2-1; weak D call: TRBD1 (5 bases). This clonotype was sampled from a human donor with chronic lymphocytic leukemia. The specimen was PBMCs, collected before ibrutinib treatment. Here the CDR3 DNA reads TGTGCCAGCTCGCCCGGACACCCCAATGAGCAGTTCTTC. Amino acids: CASSPGHPNEQFF.